The 4 T cell receptor beta chains reported below all come from one sample, sequenced in a study of CD8 T cells in ankylosing spondylitis. Each CDR3 protein is one row after TCRdb ran MiXCR on the 5' RACE reads. The sample records roughly 150,000 distinct CDR3 sequences, around a third being singletons. Sequenced input: synovial fluid, either unsorted or a sorted T cell fraction (not recorded which). The source of these receptors is a male donor with ankylosing spondylitis.

This clonotype was detected only a few times. The rearrangement joins TRBV20-1 to TRBJ2-7; TRBD1 agrees at 10 bases. CDR1 and CDR2 (germline): DFQATT, SNEGSKA (reference sequence). V was pared by 6 bases and J by 2 bases, with 10 bases of the junction left unmatched. The CDR3 is 15 amino acids. CDR3: CSAPDRDRGTYEQYF. The CDR3 nucleotides are TGCAGTGCCCCCGACCGGGACAGGGGAACCTACGAGCAGTACTTC.

The chain has TRBV2 and TRBJ2-6, with TRBD2 as a possible D gene (6 bases). V was clipped by 5 bases and J by 0 bases, with 11 bases between them. Germline-derived CDR1 and CDR2 are SNHLY and FYNNEI. The CDR3 is made up of 16 amino acids. CDR3 protein: CASSPLATSGANVLTF. The CDR3 nucleotides are TGTGCCAGCAGTCCACTAGCTACCTCTGGGGCCAACGTCCTGACTTTC. The full variable domain, rest sourced from reference TRBV2 and TRBJ2-6, is EPEVTQTPSHQVTQMGQEVILRCVPISNHLYFYWYRQILGQKVEFLVSFYNNEISEKSEIFDDQFSVERPDGSNFTLKIRSTKLEDSAMYFCASSPLATSGANVLTFGAGSRLTVL.

The rearrangement joins TRBV5-1 to TRBJ2-1; TRBD2 might be the D (5 bases). The ends were cut back, 3 bases at V and 0 bases at J, with 10 bases in the middle. Germline V CDR1 and CDR2: SGHRS, YFSETQ. CDR3 size: 15 residues. The CDR3 loop reads CASSSERSSYNEQFF. CDR3 coding DNA: TGCGCCAGCAGCTCCGAGCGGAGCTCCTACAATGAGCAGTTCTTC.

This chain joins TRBV9 and TRBJ2-1; 9 bases map to TRBD2. Trimming removed 0 bases from V and 5 bases from J; junction bases left unmatched: 6. Germline V gene sequence: CDR1 SGDLS, CDR2 YYNGEE. This CDR3 comprises 16 residues. CDR3 loop: CASSVGPAGGDNEQFF. Here the CDR3 DNA reads TGTGCCAGCAGCGTAGGGCCCGCGGGGGGGGACAATGAGCAGTTCTTC.